The TCR beta chain under discussion was sequenced for a study of T cell responses to AZD1222 COVID-19 vaccine. Study observations and caveats: In all cases, repertoires were sampled only after the peak T cell response. Donors in the cohort were predominantly white British and more often female, and clonal diversity was possibly underestimated. Just six AZD1222 recipients tested seropositive at baseline. The study found vaccine-associated CD4 TCRs spanning spike, dominant at 160-218 and 743-854.

A note on this clone: What it recognizes is unknown.

The data were produced by immunoSEQ multiplex PCR, yet TCRdb's version contains in-frame clones alone and is incomplete. The sample holds more than 100,000 clones, roughly 87% seen once. The CDR3 covers 15 residues. Germline CDR1 and CDR2: MGHDK and SYGVNS. The V and J ends lost 5 bases and 3 bases respectively, with 16 bases between them. The receptor was isolated from an adult in good health. The J gene is TRBJ1-1, the V gene TRBV25-1; D gene uncertain. The specimen comprised peripheral blood, sampled on day 0 of AZD1222 vaccination. Written as DNA, the CDR3 is TGTGCCAGCAGTCCCCTCGGCGAAACGGACACTGAAGCTTTCTTT. Protein sequence: CASSPLGETDTEAFF.